One and the same sample provided the 27 T cell receptor beta chains below, sequenced in a study of early T cells in non-severe SARS-CoV-2 infection. TCRdb reprocessed the 5' RACE reads with MiXCR, giving one entry per CDR3 protein. In the table there are 60,000 to 75,000 distinct CDR3 sequences, about 12% of which are singletons. Material: whole blood. The receptors were sampled from an adult who was a healthcare worker with PCR-confirmed SARS-CoV-2 infection or an uninfected control (not recorded which).

The rearrangement joins TRBV9 to TRBJ2-1; D remains unclear. Germline-derived CDR1 and CDR2 are SGDLS and YYNGEE. This CDR3 region has 15 residues. V lost 4 bases and J lost 2, with 13 bases in between. The CDR3 DNA is TGTGCCAGCAGCCTGCGAGAGTCTCCCTACAATGAGCAGTTCTTC. This encodes CASSLRESPYNEQFF.

This clonotype was detected ten times or more. The V and J genes are TRBV29-1 and TRBJ2-5, with D tentatively TRBD2 (7 bases). The CDR3 sequence is 20 residues long. The germline gives CDR1 SQVTM, CDR2 ANQGSEA. Trimming removed 3 bases at V and 1 base at J, with 30 bases between. The CDR3 reads CSVDSGGTSKPENSQETQYF. In DNA form, the CDR3 reads TGCAGCGTTGACTCGGGGGGCACTAGCAAACCAGAAAACTCCCAAGAGACCCAGTACTTC.

This clonotype was counted between two and nine times. V usage is TRBV7-9 and J usage is TRBJ2-3; 15 bases match TRBD2. CDR3 length: 20 residues. V lost 4 bases and J lost 1; bases outside the gene matches: 12. Germline CDR1 and CDR2: SEHNR and FQNEAQ (reference sequence). The CDR3 coding sequence is TGTGCCAGCAGCTCCTTGGGTCCGGGACTAGCGGGAGGCGGCACAGATACGCAGTATTTT. Translating it yields CASSSLGPGLAGGGTDTQYF. The full variable domain, its missing parts supplied by reference TRBV7-9 and TRBJ2-3, is DTGVSQNPRHKITKRGQNVTFRCDPISEHNRLYWYRQTLGQGPEFLTYFQNEAQLEKSRLLSDRFSAERPKGSFSTLEIQRTEQGDSAMYLCASSSLGPGLAGGGTDTQYFGPGTRLTVL.

For the CDR3, the DNA is TGCGCCAGCAGCTTGGGAGGAGATCTCAGTCAGCCCCAGCATTTT. Translating it yields CASSLGGDLSQPQHF. J is TRBJ1-5 and V is TRBV5-1; D is ambiguous. The germline CDR1 and CDR2 sequences are SGHRS and YFSETQ. V was pared by 0 bases and J by 6 bases, with 13 bases between. The CDR3 totals 15 residues.

There are a few counts of this clonotype. Its ends do not fully match the called genes, so a read error is possible. The V gene is TRBV7-9, the J gene TRBJ2-7; the match to TRBD1 covers 9 bases. The germline V gene has CDR1 SEHNR and CDR2 FQNEAQ (reference sequence). This CDR3 spans 16 amino acids. The CDR3 sequence is CASSLIVGTGSCEQYF. CDR3 DNA sequence: TGTGCCAGCAGCTTAATTGTCGGGACAGGGTCCTGCGAGCAGTACTTC.

This clonotype came up many times. J is TRBJ2-5 and V is TRBV6-6, with 12 bases identical to TRBD1. V lost 6 bases, J lost 5 bases, and 7 bases stayed unmatched. Germline assignment: CDR1 MNHNY and CDR2 SVGAGI (reference sequence). CDR3 length: 15 amino acids. The CDR3 protein is CASRPRDRGLETQYF. CDR3 in DNA: TGTGCCAGCAGACCCCGGGACAGGGGGCTGGAGACCCAGTACTTC.

This clonotype was counted at least ten times. Written as DNA, the CDR3 is TGTGCCAGCAGCCAAGGGACTAGCGGGGGACGAGAGACCCAGTACTTC. This gives the protein CASSQGTSGGRETQYF. V and J are TRBV13 and TRBJ2-5; 14 bases agree with TRBD2. CDR3 length equals 16 residues. Per the germline V gene, CDR1 is PRHDT and CDR2 is FYEKMQ (reference sequence). Trimming took 5 bases from V and 4 from J; bases not matched to a gene: 6.

This chain connects TRBV27 to TRBJ1-6; no clear D gene. V shed 6 bases and J shed 10 bases, with 13 bases lying between them. Germline CDR1 is MNHEY and CDR2 is SMNVEV (reference sequence). This CDR3 has 13 residues. The CDR3 spells CASSTTTPSPLHF. DNA for the CDR3: TGTGCCAGCAGCACCACTACGCCCTCACCCCTCCACTTT.

This clonotype was found many times. V is TRBV12-3 or TRBV12-4 and J is TRBJ2-5; 8 bases match TRBD1. V lost 6 bases to trimming and J lost 4 bases; unmatched junction nucleotides: 13. The length of the CDR3 is 16 residues. The CDR3 region has the DNA TGTGCCAGCAGCCAGGGGGACAGGCTGAATGTAGAGACCCAGTACTTC. Translating gives CASSQGDRLNVETQYF.

This clonotype was seen many times. This rearrangement joins TRBV18 to TRBJ2-5; D is possibly TRBD2 (5 bases). The CDR3 spans 13 residues. CDR1 is KGHSH, CDR2 LQKENI, per germline. V dropped 5 bases and J dropped 3 bases, with 10 bases sitting between them. CDR3 in amino acids: CASSFTREETQYF. The CDR3 coding sequence is TGTGCCAGCTCATTTACTAGGGAAGAGACCCAGTACTTC. The whole variable domain, filled in from reference TRBV18 and TRBJ2-5, reads NAGVMQNPRHLVRRRGQEARLRCSPMKGHSHVYWYRQLPEEGLKFMVYLQKENIIDESGMPKERFSAEFPKEGPSILRIQQVVRGDSAAYFCASSFTREETQYFGPGTRLLVL.

This clonotype was observed a few times. The rearrangement uses TRBV27 and TRBJ1-1; D unclear. V shed 11 bases and J shed 0 bases, with 13 bases lying between them. Per germline, CDR1 MNHEY and CDR2 SMNVEV (reference sequence). The CDR3 consists of 13 residues. DNA of the CDR3: TGTGCCGCTTGGGCCGGAATGAACACTGAAGCTTTCTTT. It encodes CAAWAGMNTEAFF.

Ten or more counts support this clonotype. One junction end disagrees with the germline gene, perhaps due to a read error. The rearrangement uses TRBV28 and TRBJ2-7; D possibly corresponds to TRBD2 (5 bases). Germline lookup yields CDR1 MDHEN and CDR2 SYDVKM. The CDR3 contains 15 residues. The CDR3 nucleotides are TGTGCCAGCAATTTACGCCCGGACGGGGCCTACGAGCAGTACTTC. Protein product: CASNLRPDGAYEQYF. Using reference TRBV28 and TRBJ2-7 for the parts outside the CDR3, the full variable domain is DVKVTQSSRYLVKRTGEKVFLECVQDMDHENMFWYRQDPGLGLRLIYFSYDVKMKEKGDIPEGYSVSREKKERFSLILESASTNQTSMYLCASNLRPDGAYEQYFGPGTRLTVT.

The table lists this clonotype with many counts. This chain links TRBV12-3 or TRBV12-4 with TRBJ1-6, with 11 bases identical to TRBD1. This CDR3 region has 15 residues. Trimming took 3 bases from V and 11 from J; bases not matched to a gene: 6. The DNA of the CDR3 is TGTGCCAGCAGTTTCGGGACAGGGGGTGTGACACCCCTCCACTTT. Amino acid sequence: CASSFGTGGVTPLHF.

In this sample, this clonotype turned up many times. The J gene is TRBJ2-7, the V gene TRBV19; tentatively, D is TRBD1 or TRBD2 (5 bases each). V was clipped by 4 bases and J by 3 bases, with 10 bases between them. Germline values: CDR1 LNHDA, CDR2 SQIVND (reference sequence). The CDR3 runs to 13 residues. The CDR3 bases are TGTGCCAGTAGTAGGGACGGCCTCTACGAGCAGTACTTC. This encodes CASSRDGLYEQYF.

This chain joins TRBV5-5 and TRBJ1-4; D uncertain. V dropped 1 base and J dropped 0 bases, with 4 bases sitting between them. The V gene's germline CDR1 is SGHKS and CDR2 YYEKEE (reference sequence). The CDR3 has 14 amino acids. CDR3 DNA: TGTGCCAGCAGCTTGAGGGCAACTAATGAAAAACTGTTTTTT. It is translated as CASSLRATNEKLFF.

The chain links TRBV25-1 to TRBJ1-1; D gene uncertain. The V gene's germline CDR1 is MGHDK and CDR2 SYGVNS. The V end lost 2 bases, the J end lost 7 bases, and 11 bases lay between the germline ends. The length of the CDR3 is 13 residues. CDR3 region: CASSEPVTGEAFF. In nucleotides, the CDR3 is TGTGCCAGCAGTGAACCGGTTACCGGTGAAGCTTTCTTT.

This rearrangement joins TRBV12-2 to TRBJ2-7; TRBD2 reflects the table's D call only, with no check against the DNA. TRBV12-2 has pseudogene status. This CDR3 is built from 19 residues. The CDR3 here is CASRSRRLAGGPRSYEQYF. The CDR3 DNA reads as TGTGCAAGTCGCTCCAGAAGACTAGCGGGGGGCCCCCGTTCCTACGAGCAGTACTTC.

The chain is built from TRBV27 and TRBJ1-1; D uncertain. The V and J ends lost 6 bases and 5 bases respectively, with 19 bases between them. Germline CDR1 MNHEY, CDR2 SMNVEV (reference sequence). The CDR3 loop spans 15 amino acids. CDR3 bases: TGTGCCAGCAGAACCTTATTGGGAGGTGGAACTGAAGCTTTCTTT. This codes for CASRTLLGGGTEAFF.

This clonotype has ten or more counts. J is TRBJ2-7 and V is TRBV7-6, with TRBD2 identical over 10 bases. CDR1 is SGHVS and CDR2 is FNYEAQ in the germline V gene. The J segment lost 4 bases and the V segment lost 6 bases, leaving 9 bases of the junction unmatched. This CDR3 has 15 amino acids. CDR3: CASSIGLADGYEQYF. In DNA, the CDR3 is TGTGCCAGCAGTATAGGACTAGCGGACGGGTACGAGCAGTACTTC.

This clonotype was counted many times. This chain connects TRBV10-1 to TRBJ2-6, with D possibly TRBD2 on 6 matching bases. Germline CDR1 reads WNHNN; CDR2 reads SYGVQD (reference sequence). The CDR3 is 20 residues long. The germline V and J ends were trimmed by 2 bases and 1 base, with 21 bases remaining between them. CDR3 loop: CASSEVSARDTNSGANVLTF. The CDR3 DNA is TGCGCCAGCAGTGAGGTGTCAGCGCGGGATACCAATTCTGGGGCCAACGTCCTGACTTTC.

This clonotype was recorded at least ten times. The chain combines TRBV11-3 with TRBJ1-1, with D perhaps matching TRBD1 (5 bases). This CDR3 contains 13 residues. Germline V CDR1 and CDR2: SGHNT, YENEEA. V lost 4 bases and J 7 bases, leaving 13 bases between the germline ends. The CDR3 coding sequence is TGTGCCAGCAGCTCCCCTCGGGGGTATGAAGCTTTCTTT. The encoded protein is CASSSPRGYEAFF.

At least ten counts were recorded for this clonotype. The chain links TRBV7-3 to TRBJ2-1; D might be TRBD1 or TRBD2, each matching 6 bases. CDR1 and CDR2 from the germline V gene are SGHTA and FQGTGA. V was cut by 5 bases and J by 6 bases, with 17 bases left in between. The CDR3 runs to 15 residues. This chain's CDR3 is CASSLRTGAGNEQFF. The CDR3 nucleotides read TGTGCCAGCAGCCTACGGACGGGGGCAGGCAATGAGCAGTTCTTC.

This clonotype was picked up many times. The chain recombines TRBV7-2 with TRBJ1-1; 7 bases line up with TRBD1. Trimming at V came to 5 bases and at J to 7 bases, leaving 10 bases not matched to a gene. Germline V gives CDR1 SGHTA, CDR2 FQGNSA. The CDR3 sequence is 14 residues long. CDR3 region: CASSPSGTVIEAFF. CDR3 sequence (DNA): TGTGCCAGCAGCCCATCCGGGACAGTAATTGAAGCTTTCTTT.

This clonotype has only a few counts. The gene calls are TRBV6-5 and TRBJ1-5; a possible D gene is TRBD1 (6 bases). CDR1 is MNHEY and CDR2 is SVGAGI in the germline V gene. Trimming cost V 2 bases and J 10 bases, with 12 bases left between them. CDR3 length: 13 residues. The CDR3, as DNA: TGTGCCAGCAGTTACGACAGGTACGGCCCCCAGCATTTT. Translation: CASSYDRYGPQHF.

This clonotype was recorded many times. The J gene is TRBJ2-3, the V gene TRBV7-3, with 9 bases aligning to TRBD1. This CDR3 is built from 16 residues. Germline V gives CDR1 SGHTA, CDR2 FQGTGA. Trimming removed 5 bases from V and 2 bases from J; junction bases left unmatched: 8. The CDR3 spells CASSLSGTGFTDTQYF. The CDR3 DNA reads TGTGCCAGCAGCCTCTCCGGGACAGGGTTCACAGATACGCAGTATTTT.

The chain recombines TRBV2 with TRBJ2-1; D ambiguous. Per the germline V gene, CDR1 is SNHLY and CDR2 is FYNNEI. Trimming shortened V by 3 bases and J by 9 bases, and 6 bases separated the two germline ends. The CDR3 is 11 residues long. CDR3 region: CASSEWSEQFF. As DNA, the CDR3 is TGTGCCAGCAGTGAGTGGAGTGAGCAGTTCTTC.

The chain couples TRBV6-6 to TRBJ1-1; TRBD1 might be the D (6 bases). Trimming took 8 bases from V and 3 from J, leaving 19 bases between them. The germline gives CDR1 MNHNY, CDR2 SVGAGI (reference sequence). There are 15 residues in the CDR3. The CDR3 DNA reads TGTGCCAGCTGTACAGGGCGACTCTATTACACTGAAGCTTTCTTT. Translation gives CASCTGRLYYTEAFF.